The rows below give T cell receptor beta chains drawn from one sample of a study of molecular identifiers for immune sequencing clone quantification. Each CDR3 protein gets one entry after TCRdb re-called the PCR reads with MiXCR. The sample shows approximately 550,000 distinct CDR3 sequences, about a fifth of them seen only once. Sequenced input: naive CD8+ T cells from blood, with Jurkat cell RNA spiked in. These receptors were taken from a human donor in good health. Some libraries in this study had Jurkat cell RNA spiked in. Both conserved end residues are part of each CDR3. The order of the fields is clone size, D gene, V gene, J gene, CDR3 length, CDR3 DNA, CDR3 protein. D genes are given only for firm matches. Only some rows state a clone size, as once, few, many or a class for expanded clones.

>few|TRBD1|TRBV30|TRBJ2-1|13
TGTGCCTGGAGGGACAGGGGCTACAATGAGCAGTTCTTC
CAWRDRGYNEQFF
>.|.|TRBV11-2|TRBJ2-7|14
TGTGCCAGCAGCTCAGCCCGGGGCTCCTACGAGCAGTACTTC
CASSSARGSYEQYF
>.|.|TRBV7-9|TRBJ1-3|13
TGTGCCAGCAGCTTAGTGTCTGGAAACACCATATATTTT
CASSLVSGNTIYF
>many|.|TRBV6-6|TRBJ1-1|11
TGTGCCAGCATCGGGGGAACTGAAGCTTTCTTT
CASIGGTEAFF
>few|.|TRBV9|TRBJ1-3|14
TGTGCCAGCGAGGGGCAGGGGACCGGAAACACCATATATTTT
CASEGQGTGNTIYF
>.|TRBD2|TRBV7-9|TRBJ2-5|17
TGTGCCAGCAGCGCCCGGACTAGCGGGGGCAACCAAGAGACCCAGTACTTC
CASSARTSGGNQETQYF
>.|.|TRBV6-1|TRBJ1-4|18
TGTGCCAGCAACCAAGGGACTGAAGTCACGCTCGTTAATGAAAAACTGTTTTTT
CASNQGTEVTLVNEKLFF
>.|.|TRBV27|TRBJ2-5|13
TGTGCCAGCAGTTTTACGGTGGGCGAGACCCAGTACTTC
CASSFTVGETQYF
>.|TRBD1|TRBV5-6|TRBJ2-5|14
TGTGCCAGCAGCTTCCGGGACAGGGGTCAGACCCAGTACTTC
CASSFRDRGQTQYF
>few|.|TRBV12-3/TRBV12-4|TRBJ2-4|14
TGTGCCAGCAGTTTAGGCAGTAACAAAAACATTCAGTACTTC
CASSLGSNKNIQYF
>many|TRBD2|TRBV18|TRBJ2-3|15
TGTGCCAGCTCACCGACTAGCGGAAACACAGATACGCAGTATTTT
CASSPTSGNTDTQYF
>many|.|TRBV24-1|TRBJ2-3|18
TGTGCCACCAGTGATTCCCGAGGGGCGTCACTAATCACAGATACGCAGTATTTT
CATSDSRGASLITDTQYF
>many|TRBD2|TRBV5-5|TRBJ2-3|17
TGTGCCAGCAGCTTTCTTTTCACTAGCGGAGACACAGATACGCAGTATTTT
CASSFLFTSGDTDTQYF
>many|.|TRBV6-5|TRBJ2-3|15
TGTGCCAGCACCCCACCAGGGACTAGCACAGATACGCAGTATTTT
CASTPPGTSTDTQYF
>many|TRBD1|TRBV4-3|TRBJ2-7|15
TGCGCCAGCAGCCAAGAAGACAGGGGGCCCTACGAGCAGTACTTC
CASSQEDRGPYEQYF
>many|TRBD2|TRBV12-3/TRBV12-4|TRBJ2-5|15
TGTGCCAGCAGTTCCAGACTAGCGGTACAAGAGACCCAGTACTTC
CASSSRLAVQETQYF
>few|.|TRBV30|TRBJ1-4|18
TGTGCCTGGAGTGTAAGTCCAGGGGTTGTCCCTCGTGTCGAAAAACTGTTTTTT
CAWSVSPGVVPRVEKLFF
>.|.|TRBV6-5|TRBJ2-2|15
TGTGCCAGCAGCCTGGACATACTCAACACCGGGGAGCTGTTTTTT
CASSLDILNTGELFF
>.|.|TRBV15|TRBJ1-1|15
TGTGCCACCAGCAGAGATCCTTCGGGTGGCACTGAAGCTTTCTTT
CATSRDPSGGTEAFF
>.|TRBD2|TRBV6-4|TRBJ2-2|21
TGTGCCAGCAGTCCCCTAGCCGGGACTAGCGGGAGGGCCCGGATAACCGGGGAGCTGTTTTTT
CASSPLAGTSGRARITGELFF
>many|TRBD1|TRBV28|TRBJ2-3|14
TGTGCCAGCAAGGGACAGGGGTTCACAGATACGCAGTATTTT
CASKGQGFTDTQYF
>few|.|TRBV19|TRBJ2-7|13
TGTGCCAGTAGTATGGACAGCCCTGGGGAGCAGTACTTC
CASSMDSPGEQYF
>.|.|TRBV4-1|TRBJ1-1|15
TGCGCCAGCAGCCAAGATGGGTCTTGGGAGGCTGAAGCTTTCTTT
CASSQDGSWEAEAFF
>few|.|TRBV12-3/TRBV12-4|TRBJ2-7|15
TGTGCCAGCAGTCCCCGGGGTGGGGGGTTCTACGAGCAGTACTTC
CASSPRGGGFYEQYF
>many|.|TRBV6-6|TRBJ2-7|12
TGTGCCAGCAGAACAGGGTCTTTCGAGCAGTACTTC
CASRTGSFEQYF
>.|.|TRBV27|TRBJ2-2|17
TGTGCCAGCAGTTCCTTGACAGGACTATCGAACACCGGGGAGCTGTTTTTT
CASSSLTGLSNTGELFF
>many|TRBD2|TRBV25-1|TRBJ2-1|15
TGTGCCAGCAGTGGGGGGTTAGCGGGATTCAATGAGCAGTTCTTC
CASSGGLAGFNEQFF
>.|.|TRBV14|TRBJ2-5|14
TGTGCCAGCAGCCACTCAGGGAATTTGGAGACCCAGTACTTC
CASSHSGNLETQYF
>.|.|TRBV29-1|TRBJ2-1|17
TGCAGCGTTGAAGGGACCCCCGACCGGGTTCAATACAATGAGCAGTTCTTC
CSVEGTPDRVQYNEQFF
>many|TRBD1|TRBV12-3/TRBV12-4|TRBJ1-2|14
TGTGCCAGCAGTCCACAGGGGGCAGGAAATGGCTACACCTTC
CASSPQGAGNGYTF
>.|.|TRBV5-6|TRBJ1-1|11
TGTGCCAGCAGGTCCCAGGGTGAAGCTTTCTTT
CASRSQGEAFF
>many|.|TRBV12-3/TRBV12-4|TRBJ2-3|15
TGTGCCAGCAGTTTTGGGGACACCGACACAGATACGCAGTATTTT
CASSFGDTDTDTQYF
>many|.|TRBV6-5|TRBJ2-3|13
TGTGCCAGCAGCGCCATTAGCACAGATACGCAGTATTTT
CASSAISTDTQYF
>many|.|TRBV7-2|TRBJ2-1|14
TGTGCCAGCAGCTTTGGTGTAGCAACCGATGAGCAGTTCTTC
CASSFGVATDEQFF
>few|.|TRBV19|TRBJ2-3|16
TGTGCCAGTAGCGATGCCGCCCCCGGGAACACAGATACGCAGTATTTT
CASSDAAPGNTDTQYF
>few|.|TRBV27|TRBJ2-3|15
TGTGCCAGCAGTTTATTTTTCGGAGGTACAGATACGCAGTATTTT
CASSLFFGGTDTQYF
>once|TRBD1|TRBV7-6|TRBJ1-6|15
TGTGCCAGCAGCTCCGGACAGGCTCAAAGTTCACCCCTCCACTTT
CASSSGQAQSSPLHF
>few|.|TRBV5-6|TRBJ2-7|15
TGTGCCAGCAGCTTGGATAGTGGGGTAGCCTACGAGCAGTACTTC
CASSLDSGVAYEQYF
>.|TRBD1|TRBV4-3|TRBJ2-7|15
TGCGCCAGCAGCCAAGATGGGACAGGACCCTACGTGCAGTACTTC
CASSQDGTGPYVQYF
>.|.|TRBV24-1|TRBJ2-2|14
TGTGCCACCAGTGATTTAGTGAGCGGCGGGGAGCCGTTTTTT
CATSDLVSGGEPFF
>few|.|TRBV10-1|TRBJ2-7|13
TGCGCCAGCAGAGAACGACCTTGGGGCGAGCAGTACTTC
CASRERPWGEQYF
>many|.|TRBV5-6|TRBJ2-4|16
TGTGCCAGCAGCCCAGGGCCAAGTGATCCCAAAAACATTCAGTACTTC
CASSPGPSDPKNIQYF
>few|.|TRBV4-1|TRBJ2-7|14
TGCGCCAGCAGCCAAGCCGCTTTTCCCTACGAGCAGTACTTC
CASSQAAFPYEQYF
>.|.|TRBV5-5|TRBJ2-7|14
TGTGCCAGCAGCTTGGGAGTCGGAACCTACGAGCAGTACTTC
CASSLGVGTYEQYF
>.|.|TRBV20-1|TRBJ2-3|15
TGCAGTGCCCAGTGGGGGCGGGGAGGCACAGATACGCAGTATTTT
CSAQWGRGGTDTQYF
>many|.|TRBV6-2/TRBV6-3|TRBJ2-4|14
TGTGCCAGCAGTGAGACACTACCAAAAAACATTCAGTACTTC
CASSETLPKNIQYF
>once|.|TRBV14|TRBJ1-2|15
TGTGCCAGCAGCCGAGTTGGTTCACGTTTCTATGGCTACACCTTC
CASSRVGSRFYGYTF
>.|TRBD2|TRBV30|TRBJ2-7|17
TGTGCCTGGAGTGTACCCGGTTTGCGGGGGGGCTCTTGGGAGCAGTACTTC
CAWSVPGLRGGSWEQYF
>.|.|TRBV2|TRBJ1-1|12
TGTGCCAGTGATGACAGTATCACTGAAGCTTTCTTT
CASDDSITEAFF
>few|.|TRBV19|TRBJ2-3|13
TGTGCCAGTAGTATGGGCAGCCATGATACGCAGTATTTT
CASSMGSHDTQYF
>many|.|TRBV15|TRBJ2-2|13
TGTGCCACCAGCAGAACATCCACCGGGGAGCTGTTTTTT
CATSRTSTGELFF
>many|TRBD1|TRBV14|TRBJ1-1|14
TGTGCCAGCAGCCAGGTTACAGGGGCCCGTGAAGCTTTCTTT
CASSQVTGAREAFF
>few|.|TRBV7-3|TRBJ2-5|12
TGTGCCAGCAGCCCGGGAGATGAGACCCAGTACTTC
CASSPGDETQYF
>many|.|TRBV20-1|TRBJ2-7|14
TGCAGTGCTAGGCCCCGGGACAACTCCTACGAGCAGTACTTC
CSARPRDNSYEQYF
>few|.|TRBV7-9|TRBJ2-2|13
TGTGCCAGCAGCCCCTCCCTTAGGGGGGAGCTGTTTTTT
CASSPSLRGELFF
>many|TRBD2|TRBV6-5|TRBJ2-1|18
TGTGCCAGCAGGCCATTTCATAGCGGGAGGAGCTCCTACAATGAGCAGTTCTTC
CASRPFHSGRSSYNEQFF
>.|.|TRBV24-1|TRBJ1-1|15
TGTGCCACCAGTGAGTCCGGGACGGCAAACACTGAAGCTTTCTTT
CATSESGTANTEAFF
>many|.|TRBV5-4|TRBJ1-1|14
TGTGCCAGCAGCTTGGGACCGCTGAACACTGAAGCTTTCTTT
CASSLGPLNTEAFF
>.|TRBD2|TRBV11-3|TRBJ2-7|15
TGTGCCAGCAGCTTATCCGGGACTAGCGGATTCGAGCAGTACTTC
CASSLSGTSGFEQYF